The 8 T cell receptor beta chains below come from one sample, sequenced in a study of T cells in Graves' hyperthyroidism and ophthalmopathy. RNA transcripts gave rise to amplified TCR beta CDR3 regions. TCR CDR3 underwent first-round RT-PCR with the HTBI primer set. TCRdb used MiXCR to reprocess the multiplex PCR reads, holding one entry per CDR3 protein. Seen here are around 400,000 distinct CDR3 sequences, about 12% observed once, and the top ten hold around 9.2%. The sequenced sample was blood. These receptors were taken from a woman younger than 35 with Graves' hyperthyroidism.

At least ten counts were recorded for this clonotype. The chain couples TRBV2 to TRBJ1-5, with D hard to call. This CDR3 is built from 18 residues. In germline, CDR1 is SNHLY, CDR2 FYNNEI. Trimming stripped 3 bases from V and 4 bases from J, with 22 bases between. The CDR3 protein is CASSEFFIRTEKNQPQHF. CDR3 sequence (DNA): TGTGCCAGCAGTGAGTTTTTTATTCGAACAGAGAAAAATCAGCCCCAGCATTTT.

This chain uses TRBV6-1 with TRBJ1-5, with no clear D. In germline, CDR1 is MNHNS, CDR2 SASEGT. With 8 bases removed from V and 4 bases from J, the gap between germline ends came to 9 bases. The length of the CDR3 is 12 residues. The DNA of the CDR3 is TGTGCCAGCCTGGACCTTAATCAGCCCCAGCATTTT. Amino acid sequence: CASLDLNQPQHF.

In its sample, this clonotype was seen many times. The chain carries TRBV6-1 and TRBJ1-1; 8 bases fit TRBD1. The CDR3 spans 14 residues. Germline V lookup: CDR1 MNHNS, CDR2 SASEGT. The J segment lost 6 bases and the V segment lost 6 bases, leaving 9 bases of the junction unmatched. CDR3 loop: CASSRTGSRSEAFF. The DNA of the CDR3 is TGTGCCAGCAGCAGGACAGGGAGTAGATCTGAAGCTTTCTTT.

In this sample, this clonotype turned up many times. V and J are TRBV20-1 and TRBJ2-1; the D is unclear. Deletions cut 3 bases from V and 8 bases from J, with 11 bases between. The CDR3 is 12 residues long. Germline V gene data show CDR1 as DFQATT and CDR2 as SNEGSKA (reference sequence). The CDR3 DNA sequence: TGCAGTGCTAGCCGCTACGGTCATGAGCAGTTCTTC. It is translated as CSASRYGHEQFF.

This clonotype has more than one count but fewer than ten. In nucleotides, the CDR3 is TGTGCCAGCAGTTTCCCCAGTGAGGCAAAGATCTGGAGCGAAAAACTGTTTTTT. Amino acid sequence: CASSFPSEAKIWSEKLFF. The chain couples TRBV28 to TRBJ1-4, with D unclear. The CDR3 has 18 residues. Germline-derived CDR1 and CDR2 are MDHEN and SYDVKM. Trimming shortened V by 3 bases and J by 8 bases, and 25 bases separated the two germline ends. Full variable domain (rest looked up from reference TRBV28 and TRBJ1-4): DVKVTQSSRYLVKRTGEKVFLECVQDMDHENMFWYRQDPGLGLRLIYFSYDVKMKEKGDIPEGYSVSREKKERFSLILESASTNQTSMYLCASSFPSEAKIWSEKLFFGSGTQLSVL.

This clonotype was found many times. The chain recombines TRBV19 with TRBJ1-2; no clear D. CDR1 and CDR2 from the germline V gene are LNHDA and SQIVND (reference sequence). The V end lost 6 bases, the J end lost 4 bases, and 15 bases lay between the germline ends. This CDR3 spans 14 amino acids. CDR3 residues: CASSPRGGGYGYTF. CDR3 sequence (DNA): TGTGCCAGTAGCCCCCGCGGCGGAGGCTATGGCTACACCTTC.

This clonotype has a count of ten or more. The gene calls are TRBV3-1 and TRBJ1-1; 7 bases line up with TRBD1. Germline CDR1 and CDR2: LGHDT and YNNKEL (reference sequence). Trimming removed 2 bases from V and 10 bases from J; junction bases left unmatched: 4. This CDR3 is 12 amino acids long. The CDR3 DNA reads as TGTGCCAGCAGCCAAAGACAGGGTAGAGCTTTCTTT. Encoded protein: CASSQRQGRAFF.

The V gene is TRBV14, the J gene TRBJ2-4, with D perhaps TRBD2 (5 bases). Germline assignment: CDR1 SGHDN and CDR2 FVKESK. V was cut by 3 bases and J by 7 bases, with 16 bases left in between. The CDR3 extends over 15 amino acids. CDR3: CASSHDYPPGNIQYF. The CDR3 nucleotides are TGTGCCAGCAGCCATGACTACCCACCTGGGAACATTCAGTACTTC.